Following are 9 T cell receptor beta chains from one sample sequenced in a study of blood T cell repertoires in COVID-19. Clones were sequenced by immunoSEQ multiplex PCR, and TCRdb holds only the in-frame ones, with some missing. The sample holds over 200,000 clones, around 90% seen once. Sample: peripheral blood. The receptor set was obtained from a woman aged 40 to 50 who had recovered from COVID-19.

V gene TRBV19 combines with J gene TRBJ2-5; tentative D call: TRBD1 (5 bases). Germline loops: CDR1 LNHDA, CDR2 SQIVND (reference sequence). The CDR3 is 13 residues long. Trimming removed 5 bases from V and 1 base from J, with 8 bases in between. In DNA, the CDR3 is TGTGCCAGTAGTTGGACAACCCAAGAGACCCAGTACTTC. Its protein product is CASSWTTQETQYF.

This clone was picked up one time. The V gene is TRBV2, the J gene TRBJ1-5; weak D call: TRBD1 (5 bases). V was clipped by 7 bases and J by 6 bases, with 10 bases between them. The CDR3 totals 12 residues. Germline assignment: CDR1 SNHLY and CDR2 FYNNEI. The CDR3 loop is CASTREGQPQHF. The CDR3 DNA reads as TGTGCCAGCACCAGGGAAGGTCAGCCCCAGCATTTT.

The chain has TRBV5-4 and TRBJ2-3, with 11 bases lining up with TRBD2. There are 14 residues in the CDR3. V trimming: 8 bases; J trimming: 3 bases; junction bases outside the gene matches: 5. CDR1 and CDR2 from the germline V gene are SGHNT and YYREEE (reference sequence). The CDR3 bases are TGTGCCAGTAGCGGGAGGGAGGGGACAGATACGCAGTATTTT. This codes for CASSGREGTDTQYF. The full variable domain, with the rest looked up from reference TRBV5-4 and TRBJ2-3, is ETGVTQSPTHLIKTRGQQVTLRCSSQSGHNTVSWYQQALGQGPQFIFQYYREEENGRGNFPPRFSGLQFPNYSSELNVNALELDDSALYLCASSGREGTDTQYFGPGTRLTVL.

This chain links TRBV29-1 with TRBJ1-5; tentative D call: TRBD1 (5 bases). The CDR3 runs 13 residues. Trimming pared 6 bases from V and 5 bases from J, leaving 14 bases between. Germline CDR1 SQVTM, CDR2 ANQGSEA. Here the CDR3 DNA reads TGCAGCGTGGCCCGGGGGGGAGATCAGCCCCAGCATTTT. Protein: CSVARGGDQPQHF.

This sequence joins TRBV7-3 and TRBJ2-1, with D maybe TRBD2 (7 bases). V lost 5 bases to trimming and J lost 9 bases, with 17 bases between them. The CDR3 consists of 14 residues. Per germline, CDR1 SGHTA and CDR2 FQGTGA. The DNA of the CDR3 is TGTGCCAGCAGCCCGACGGGGGGCGGGGGTGAGCAGTTCTTC. Encoded protein: CASSPTGGGGEQFF.

The genes are TRBV5-1 and TRBJ2-5; D is perhaps TRBD2 (5 bases). This CDR3 has 15 amino acids. V was clipped by 0 bases and J by 2 bases, with 11 bases between them. CDR1 is SGHRS and CDR2 is YFSETQ in the germline V gene. The CDR3, as DNA: TGCGCCAGCAGCTTGGATGGACTTACACAAGAGACCCAGTACTTC. Translation gives CASSLDGLTQETQYF.

The J gene is TRBJ2-5, the V gene TRBV9; 12 bases fit TRBD1. After removal of 4 bases from V and 2 bases from J, the junction contained 6 bases not matched to a gene. The CDR3 extends over 16 amino acids. Germline V gene sequence: CDR1 SGDLS, CDR2 YYNGEE. In DNA, the CDR3 is TGTGCCAGCAGCCCGGGACAGGGGGCACCTCAAGAGACCCAGTACTTC. This gives the protein CASSPGQGAPQETQYF.

The chain uses TRBV30 and TRBJ1-2; TRBD1 agrees at 8 bases. The CDR3 covers 12 residues. Per germline, CDR1 GTSNPN and CDR2 SVGIG (reference sequence). V lost 7 bases to trimming and J lost 8 bases; unmatched junction nucleotides: 9. This chain's CDR3 is CASPPAGGGYTF. CDR3 coding DNA: TGTGCCTCCCCACCGGCAGGGGGCGGCTACACCTTC.

The chain joins TRBV5-4 to TRBJ1-5; D is perhaps TRBD1 (5 bases). CDR3 size: 12 residues. Germline V gene data show CDR1 as SGHNT and CDR2 as YYREEE (reference sequence). V lost 4 bases and J 6 bases, leaving 8 bases between the germline ends. In DNA, the CDR3 is TGTGCCAGCAGCCTCCAGGGTCAGCCCCAGCATTTT. This sequence encodes CASSLQGQPQHF.